The clone carrying this TCR beta chain has just a few counts. Its antigen is not identified. From germline, CDR1 is SGHTA and CDR2 FQGNSA. The ends lost 5 bases at V and 1 base at J; junction bases unmatched: 5. The CDR3 has 14 residues. A multiplex PCR was run with 60 Vbeta primers and 13 Jbeta primers. The protocol was immunoSEQ multiplex PCR, while the TCRdb copy is restricted to in-frame clones and leaves out a portion. The sample yields some 100,000 clones, about 80% seen once. The data originate from a study of cytomegalovirus exposure and HLA in healthy donors. Study-level points and caveats: A later analysis reported that several of the most significant clusters appeared to be linked to common viral pathogens, among them Epstein-Barr virus. In vitro confirmation showed three CMV-associated chains to be CMV antigen specific.

The chain couples TRBV7-2 to TRBJ2-7, with TRBD2 identical over 7 bases. This clonotype was sampled from a woman aged 40 to 50 in good health and CMV-seropositive. Sequenced: PBMCs. The CDR3 sequence is CASSLGRGSYEQYF. The CDR3 DNA reads as TGTGCCAGCAGCCTAGGGAGGGGTTCCTACGAGCAGTACTTC.